Listed here are 27 T cell receptor beta chains from one sample, sequenced in a study of beta chain features in type 1 diabetes. Study conclusions and caveats: TCRB CDR3s from Type 1 diabetes patients were moderately but significantly shorter in all four CD4+ subsets.

cDNA synthesis used the whole RNA isolate, giving expressed TCRB sequences. Method: immunoSEQ multiplex PCR; TCRdb's copy keeps in-frame clones and lacks some. The profile shows roughly 15,000 clones, around 69% of them singletons. The antigens these receptors bind are not known. The sample consisted of stem cell memory CD4+ T cells from blood. Source of these receptors: a woman aged 18-29 years with type 1 diabetes.

The rearrangement links TRBV4-2 to TRBJ2-5; the match to TRBD2 covers 11 bases. The germline V gene encodes CDR1 LGHNA and CDR2 YNFKEQ. The CDR3 totals 17 residues. V trimming: 1 base; J trimming: 4 bases; junction bases outside the gene matches: 8. Here the CDR3 DNA reads TGTGCCAGCAGCCAAGCTCTAGCGGGAGGCTTAAGAGAGACCCAGTACTTC. Encoded protein: CASSQALAGGLRETQYF.

The genes are TRBV5-1 and TRBJ2-3; 9 bases line up with TRBD2. The ends lost 0 bases at V and 8 bases at J; junction bases unmatched: 7. This CDR3 comprises 15 residues. Germline V lookup: CDR1 SGHRS, CDR2 YFSETQ. The CDR3 DNA follows: TGCGCCAGCAGCTTGGATGGCGGGAGGGCCCCTACGCAGTATTTT. This translates into CASSLDGGRAPTQYF. The entire variable domain, with the rest obtained from reference TRBV5-1 and TRBJ2-3, is as follows: KAGVTQTPRYLIKTRGQQVTLSCSPISGHRSVSWYQQTPGQGLQFLFEYFSETQRNKGNFPGRFSGRQFSNSRSEMNVSTLELGDSALYLCASSLDGGRAPTQYFGPGTRLTVL.

V and J are TRBV5-1 and TRBJ1-2; TRBD1 might be the D (6 bases). Germline V gives CDR1 SGHRS, CDR2 YFSETQ. This CDR3 is built from 14 residues. V was clipped by 0 bases and J by 7 bases, with 13 bases between them. The CDR3 here is CASSLGSNRVGYTF. The DNA of the CDR3 is TGCGCCAGCAGCTTGGGATCCAACAGGGTTGGCTACACCTTC.

The gene calls are TRBV19 and TRBJ1-2; weak D call: TRBD1 (5 bases). Trimming shortened V by 6 bases and J by 5 bases, and 19 bases separated the two germline ends. Germline CDR1 is LNHDA and CDR2 is SQIVND (reference sequence). The CDR3 extends over 15 amino acids. CDR3 nucleotides: TGTGCCAGTAGCCGGGCAGGGTATTCGTATTATGGCTACACCTTC. Its protein product is CASSRAGYSYYGYTF.

The chain has TRBV7-2 and TRBJ2-1; D is unclear. The germline V gene has CDR1 SGHTA and CDR2 FQGNSA. The CDR3 consists of 11 residues. The germline V and J ends were trimmed by 5 bases and 10 bases, with 9 bases remaining between them. In DNA, the CDR3 is TGTGCCAGCAGCACTACTTGGGAGCAGTTCTTC. This translates into CASSTTWEQFF.

The chain carries TRBV5-1 and TRBJ1-3; TRBD1 is a possible D gene (6 bases). The V end lost 4 bases, the J end lost 4 bases, and 12 bases lay between the germline ends. This CDR3 region has 14 residues. The V gene's germline CDR1 is SGHRS and CDR2 YFSETQ. CDR3 sequence: CASSSTGTGNTIYF. The CDR3 nucleotides read TGCGCCAGCAGCAGCACCGGGACAGGAAACACCATATATTTT.

The V call is TRBV6-6, the J call TRBJ1-2, with a weak D call TRBD1 (5 bases). This CDR3 region has 12 residues. Trimming took off 6 bases at V and 0 bases at J, with 5 bases between the two ends. CDR1 is MNHNY and CDR2 is SVGAGI in the germline V gene (reference sequence). The CDR3 loop reads CASRGPNYGYTF. The DNA of the CDR3 is TGTGCCAGCAGGGGGCCTAACTATGGCTACACCTTC.

This clone was seen a single time. The chain carries TRBV5-1 and TRBJ2-7, with D perhaps matching TRBD1 (6 bases). The CDR3 loop spans 15 amino acids. CDR1 SGHRS and CDR2 YFSETQ come from the germline V gene. Trimming took 0 bases from V and 3 from J, leaving 13 bases between them. The CDR3 DNA follows: TGCGCCAGCAGCTTGGTATCGGACAGAGTCTACGAGCAGTACTTC. This gives the protein CASSLVSDRVYEQYF.

CDR3 loop: CASHGGANTQYF. CDR3 sequence (DNA): TGTGCCAGCCACGGGGGGGCAAATACGCAGTATTTT. The chain has TRBV19 and TRBJ2-3; 8 bases are a match to TRBD2. V shed 9 bases, J shed 7 bases, and the junction held 6 bases outside the gene matches. The CDR3 has 12 residues. CDR1 and CDR2 (germline): LNHDA, SQIVND (reference sequence).

The gene calls are TRBV30 and TRBJ1-5, with unresolved D. Germline V gene lookup returns CDR1 GTSNPN and CDR2 SVGIG (reference sequence). The CDR3 runs to 12 residues. V shed 2 bases and J shed 4 bases, with 6 bases lying between them. The CDR3 bases are TGTGCCTGGAGTATCAGTAATCAGCCCCAGCATTTT. Its protein product is CAWSISNQPQHF.

The rearrangement links TRBV28 to TRBJ1-2; 11 nucleotides match TRBD1. With V trimmed by 6 bases and J by 3 bases, 9 bases remained unmatched. Germline values: CDR1 MDHEN, CDR2 SYDVKM. This CDR3 has 16 residues. The CDR3 reads CASSLRTGGVHYGYTF. CDR3 in DNA: TGTGCCAGCAGCCTTAGGACAGGGGGCGTACACTATGGCTACACCTTC.

This sequence joins TRBV6-1 and TRBJ2-3; 10 nucleotides match TRBD1. Unmatched junction bases numbered 10, after V lost 4 bases and J lost 6 bases. Germline-derived CDR1 and CDR2 are MNHNS and SASEGT. The CDR3 loop spans 16 amino acids. In nucleotides, the CDR3 is TGTGCCAGCAGTGCCACCGGGACAGGGGTATGGGATACGCAGTATTTT. Its translation: CASSATGTGVWDTQYF.

The chain recombines TRBV15 with TRBJ2-6; 7 bases are shared with TRBD1. Germline V lookup: CDR1 LNHNV, CDR2 YYDKDF (reference sequence). V dropped 1 base and J dropped 1; count of bases not matched to a gene: 1. The CDR3 length is 16 residues. CDR3 amino acids: CATSRVQGSGANVLTF. The DNA of the CDR3 is TGTGCCACCAGCAGAGTACAGGGGTCTGGGGCCAACGTCCTGACTTTC.

The gene calls are TRBV4-3 and TRBJ1-4; D gene unclear. Per germline, CDR1 LGHNA and CDR2 YSLEER. V was pared by 6 bases and J by 7 bases, with 15 bases between. The CDR3 is 14 amino acids. In nucleotides, the CDR3 is TGCGCCAGCAGAAGAGGGAGGGCGAGTGAAAAACTGTTTTTT. It specifies CASRRGRASEKLFF.

This chain uses TRBV27 with TRBJ1-2; 8 bases align to TRBD1. Germline trimming cut 5 bases from V and 8 bases from J; bases unmatched to any gene: 7. CDR3 length: 13 residues. CDR1 is MNHEY and CDR2 is SMNVEV in the germline V gene (reference sequence). The CDR3, as DNA: TGTGCCAGCAGTCCCCGGACAGGGCTCGGCTACACCTTC. Encoded protein: CASSPRTGLGYTF.

CDR3 in amino acids: CASSLRVSGEQYF. The CDR3 DNA reads TGTGCCAGCAGCTTACGGGTCTCGGGCGAGCAGTACTTC. The chain carries TRBV7-3 and TRBJ2-7; unclear D gene. Germline values: CDR1 SGHTA, CDR2 FQGTGA. Trimming took 2 bases from V and 6 from J, leaving 11 bases between them. The CDR3 is 13 amino acids.

This clone has a handful of counts. J is TRBJ1-5 and V is TRBV7-9, with TRBD1 matching over 9 bases. The junction had 3 bases not matched to a gene; V was cut back by 2 bases and J by 4 bases. The V gene's germline CDR1 is SEHNR and CDR2 FQNEAQ (reference sequence). The length of the CDR3 is 15 residues. The CDR3 region has the DNA TGTGCCAGCAGCTTATCCGGGACAGGGAATCAGCCCCAGCATTTT. It is translated as CASSLSGTGNQPQHF.

This clone was seen a handful of times. V is TRBV6-5 and J is TRBJ2-7; D is uncertain. Per the germline V gene, CDR1 is MNHEY and CDR2 is SVGAGI. The V and J ends lost 5 bases and 6 bases respectively, with 11 bases between them. This CDR3 spans 12 amino acids. Written as DNA, the CDR3 is TGTGCCAGCAGTACCCGGCTGGGCGAGCAGTACGTC. Protein: CASSTRLGEQYV.

This CDR3 reads CASSRPRDEQFF. CDR3 nucleotides: TGTGCCAGCAGCCGGCCCCGGGATGAGCAGTTCTTC. The V call is TRBV7-9, the J call TRBJ2-1; D is undetermined. There are 12 residues in the CDR3. CDR1 is SEHNR, CDR2 FQNEAQ, per germline (reference sequence). V was clipped by 5 bases and J by 8 bases, with 10 bases between them. The whole variable domain, filled in from reference TRBV7-9 and TRBJ2-1, reads DTGVSQNPRHKITKRGQNVTFRCDPISEHNRLYWYRQTLGQGPEFLTYFQNEAQLEKSRLLSDRFSAERPKGSFSTLEIQRTEQGDSAMYLCASSRPRDEQFFGPGTRLTVL.

Notes on this clone: At one end the junction does not follow the germline gene, possibly because of a read error. Here the CDR3 reads CASTQRGLAASNEQFF. The CDR3 nucleotides are TGTGCCAGCACCCAAAGGGGACTAGCGGCCTCCAATGAGCAGTTCTTC. The rearrangement joins TRBV4-2 to TRBJ2-1, with 11 bases that match TRBD2. Germline CDR1 LGHNA, CDR2 YNFKEQ. This CDR3 is built from 16 residues.

The gene calls are TRBV15 and TRBJ1-1; 7 nucleotides align to TRBD1. CDR3 length: 15 amino acids. In germline, CDR1 is LNHNV, CDR2 YYDKDF (reference sequence). V lost 1 base to trimming and J lost 8 bases; unmatched junction nucleotides: 10. The CDR3 loop is CATSRARMIGGEAFF. The CDR3 DNA reads as TGTGCCACCAGCAGAGCTCGGATGATAGGGGGCGAAGCTTTCTTT.

The DNA for the CDR3 is TGCGCCAGCAGCATAGGACAGGGGGCGGTAGAGACCCAGTACTTC. Protein sequence: CASSIGQGAVETQYF. This chain links TRBV5-1 with TRBJ2-5; 11 bases are a match to TRBD1. J gave up 4 bases and V 4 bases, and 6 bases lay outside the gene matches. From germline, CDR1 is SGHRS and CDR2 YFSETQ. The CDR3 is 15 amino acids.

The V call is TRBV28, the J call TRBJ1-5; D is unresolved. The ends were cut back, 3 bases at V and 2 bases at J, with 11 bases in the middle. The CDR3 is 15 residues long. Germline CDR1 MDHEN, CDR2 SYDVKM. The DNA of the CDR3 is TGTGCCAGCAGTTTTACAACCGGGGGCAATCAGCCCCAGCATTTT. It is translated as CASSFTTGGNQPQHF.

The chain combines TRBV27 with TRBJ2-1; TRBD2 matches at 12 bases. The junction had 4 bases not matched to a gene; V was cut back by 4 bases and J by 9 bases. The germline CDR1 and CDR2 sequences are MNHEY and SMNVEV (reference sequence). CDR3 size: 14 residues. CDR3 amino acids: CASSSQLAGGEQFF. CDR3 bases: TGTGCCAGCAGTTCACAACTAGCGGGAGGTGAGCAGTTCTTC.

V and J are TRBV11-2 and TRBJ2-7, with 7 nucleotides matching TRBD2. Germline lookup yields CDR1 SGHAT and CDR2 FQNNGV. The J segment lost 3 bases and the V segment lost 3 bases, leaving 2 bases of the junction unmatched. The CDR3 runs 13 residues. The CDR3 nucleotides are TGTGCCAGCAGCTTCACGGGGGGCTACGAGCAGTACTTC. This encodes CASSFTGGYEQYF.

The chain recombines TRBV2 with TRBJ1-2; no clear D. Trimming took 5 bases from V and 3 from J, leaving 16 bases between them. The CDR3 covers 15 residues. Per germline, CDR1 SNHLY and CDR2 FYNNEI. Here the CDR3 DNA reads TGTGCCAGCAGTCGACCGGGGAAGAGCTACTATGGCTACACCTTC. This gives the protein CASSRPGKSYYGYTF.

Here the CDR3 DNA reads TGTGCCAGCAGGAGCGGGACACAGTTTAACTATGGCTACACCTTC. This translates into CASRSGTQFNYGYTF. The V gene is TRBV27, the J gene TRBJ1-2; possible D gene TRBD1, 6 bases. The CDR3 is 15 residues long. Trimming took off 6 bases at V and 1 base at J, with 15 bases between the two ends. CDR1 and CDR2 from the germline V gene are MNHEY and SMNVEV (reference sequence).